Each of the 26 T cell receptor beta chains below was sequenced from the same sample in a study of PD-1 blockade in mismatch repair-deficient tumors. The table came from immunoSEQ multiplex PCR; TCRdb's copy has only in-frame clones and leaves some out. This table has about 130,000 clones, about 88% appearing once. Sequenced here: peripheral blood, sampled approximately 73 weeks after starting pembrolizumab. The receptors come from an adult with mismatch repair-deficient cancer.

V usage is TRBV27 and J usage is TRBJ1-1; 10 nucleotides line up with TRBD1. The CDR3 is 18 amino acids. Trimming removed 0 bases from V and 4 bases from J; junction bases left unmatched: 11. In germline, CDR1 is MNHEY, CDR2 SMNVEV (reference sequence). The CDR3 reads CASSLSPPGQGVATEAFF. In DNA, the CDR3 is TGTGCCAGCAGTTTATCCCCCCCAGGACAGGGGGTCGCCACTGAAGCTTTCTTT.

The V call is TRBV6-5, the J call TRBJ2-2; 8 bases are shared with TRBD2. V shed 4 bases, J shed 6 bases, and the junction held 4 bases outside the gene matches. The CDR3 is 14 residues long. Germline CDR1 MNHEY, CDR2 SVGAGI. This CDR3 is CASSFTGGSGELFF. As DNA, the CDR3 is TGTGCCAGCAGTTTCACGGGGGGGTCCGGGGAGCTGTTTTTT.

The CDR3 loop is CASSHGTSGLNEQFF. CDR3 DNA: TGTGCCAGCAGTCACGGGACTAGCGGCCTCAATGAGCAGTTCTTC. The chain is built from TRBV27 and TRBJ2-1; the match to TRBD2 covers 11 bases. There are 15 residues in the CDR3. J was trimmed by 6 bases and V by 5 bases; bases with no gene match: 6. Germline CDR1 and CDR2: MNHEY and SMNVEV (reference sequence).

The chain combines TRBV6-5 with TRBJ2-7; no reliable D call. Germline values: CDR1 MNHEY, CDR2 SVGAGI. V was cut by 5 bases and J by 2 bases, with 10 bases left in between. The CDR3 runs 13 residues. The CDR3: CASSLGSAYEQYF. For the CDR3, the DNA is TGTGCCAGCAGTCTTGGCTCAGCCTACGAGCAGTACTTC.

The chain has TRBV28 and TRBJ2-7; D is undetermined. The ends were cut back, 1 base at V and 2 bases at J, with 9 bases in the middle. Germline V CDR1 and CDR2: MDHEN, SYDVKM. This CDR3 has 14 amino acids. The CDR3 loop reads CASSLSRSAYEQYF. CDR3 in DNA: TGTGCCAGCAGTTTATCTCGATCGGCCTACGAGCAGTACTTC.

This rearrangement joins TRBV6-5 to TRBJ1-1, with D tentatively TRBD1 (5 bases). CDR1 and CDR2 (germline): MNHEY, SVGAGI. This CDR3 is built from 15 residues. Between the trimmed V and J ends, which lost 6 bases and 4 bases, there was a span of 18 bases. The CDR3 reads CASRERNRLGTEAFF. The CDR3 DNA reads as TGTGCCAGCAGAGAGAGGAACAGGCTAGGCACTGAAGCTTTCTTT.

The chain is built from TRBV25-1 and TRBJ2-7; D is unclear. CDR3 length: 12 amino acids. V was pared by 3 bases and J by 3 bases, with 6 bases between. Per germline, CDR1 MGHDK and CDR2 SYGVNS. The CDR3 spells CASSDTVYEQYF. CDR3 in DNA: TGTGCCAGCAGTGATACAGTCTACGAGCAGTACTTC.

The chain is built from TRBV28 and TRBJ2-6; the D gene is possibly TRBD1 (5 bases). The CDR3 has 16 residues. CDR1 is MDHEN, CDR2 SYDVKM, per germline. Trimming took off 6 bases at V and 0 bases at J, with 12 bases between the two ends. The chain's CDR3 is CASRADSASGANVLTF. CDR3 in DNA: TGTGCCAGCAGAGCAGACAGTGCCTCTGGGGCCAACGTCCTGACTTTC.

The V call is TRBV5-1, the J call TRBJ2-7; no reliable D call. With 4 bases removed from V and 0 bases from J, the gap between germline ends came to 11 bases. The CDR3 contains 14 residues. Germline lookup yields CDR1 SGHRS and CDR2 YFSETQ. The CDR3 region has the DNA TGCGCCAGCAGCCATTCCCGACCCTCCTACGAGCAGTACTTC. Its translation is CASSHSRPSYEQYF.

This sequence joins TRBV7-9 and TRBJ2-5, with D maybe TRBD2 (5 bases). The V gene lost 1 base and the J gene lost 4 bases, with 19 bases spanning the gap. Per the germline V gene, CDR1 is SEHNR and CDR2 is FQNEAQ (reference sequence). The CDR3 has 17 residues. Here the CDR3 reads CASSLGFGRAKPETQYF. CDR3 nucleotide sequence: TGTGCCAGCAGCTTAGGGTTCGGGCGGGCCAAGCCAGAGACCCAGTACTTC.

CDR3 sequence: CASSLPPGPKYTGELFF. In nucleotides, the CDR3 is TGTGCCAGCAGCCTACCTCCGGGACCGAAATACACCGGGGAGCTGTTTTTT. The rearrangement links TRBV14 to TRBJ2-2; D is possibly TRBD1 or TRBD2 (5 bases each). The CDR3 runs to 17 residues. The V end lost 4 bases, the J end lost 3 bases, and 18 bases lay between the germline ends. CDR1 SGHDN and CDR2 FVKESK come from the germline V gene.

By share of the sample, this clone is medium-sized. The genes are TRBV5-6 and TRBJ2-7; no definite D call. Germline values: CDR1 SGHDT, CDR2 YYEEEE. The CDR3 contains 13 residues. V was cut by 2 bases and J by 4 bases, with 10 bases left in between. CDR3 sequence reads: CASSFSVRYEQYF. DNA of the CDR3: TGTGCCAGCAGCTTCTCCGTCCGGTACGAGCAGTACTTC. Together with reference TRBV5-6 and TRBJ2-7, the CDR3 gives the full variable domain: DAGVTQSPTHLIKTRGQQVTLRCSPKSGHDTVSWYQQALGQGPQFIFQYYEEEERQRGNFPDRFSGHQFPNYSSELNVNALLLGDSALYLCASSFSVRYEQYFGPGTRLTVT.

Written as DNA, the CDR3 is TGTGCCAGCAGCGTCTCTAGCGGGAGGGGAGACGGGGAGCTGTTTTTT. It codes for CASSVSSGRGDGELFF. This sequence joins TRBV9 and TRBJ2-2, with 12 bases aligning to TRBD2. V gave up 2 bases and J gave up 7 bases; unmatched junction bases: 6. Germline V gene data show CDR1 as SGDLS and CDR2 as YYNGEE. The CDR3 covers 16 residues.

The V call is TRBV28, the J call TRBJ2-7; D remains unclear. CDR1 MDHEN and CDR2 SYDVKM come from the germline V gene. This CDR3 has 15 residues. Trimming took 4 bases from V and 3 from J, leaving 16 bases between them. CDR3 in amino acids: CASSSLGSSDYEQYF. CDR3 in DNA: TGTGCCAGCAGTTCCCTGGGCTCGTCTGACTACGAGCAGTACTTC.

This clone was detected ten times or more. The CDR3 DNA reads TGTGCCAGCAGCGTAGAGAGGGGGCGAGGGGAGCTGTTTTTT. It encodes CASSVERGRGELFF. The chain has TRBV9 and TRBJ2-2, with 7 nucleotides matching TRBD1. CDR1 and CDR2 from the germline V gene are SGDLS and YYNGEE. V gave up 0 bases and J gave up 8 bases; unmatched junction bases: 4. The CDR3 runs 14 residues.

The chain employs TRBV7-2 and TRBJ1-5; D is unclear. The CDR3 contains 13 residues. The V gene lost 1 base and the J gene lost 7 bases, with 8 bases spanning the gap. Germline V gene lookup returns CDR1 SGHTA and CDR2 FQGNSA. The chain's CDR3 is CASSLGHYQPQHF. In DNA form, the CDR3 reads TGTGCCAGCAGCTTAGGACACTACCAGCCCCAGCATTTT.

The CDR3 region has the DNA TGTGCCAGCAGCTTCCCCGGACTAGCCCGGGAAGGAAGCACAGATACGCAGTATTTT. This gives the protein CASSFPGLAREGSTDTQYF. The V call is TRBV7-6, the J call TRBJ2-3; TRBD2 aligns across 8 bases. CDR3 length: 19 amino acids. With 3 bases clipped from V and 0 bases from J, the junction kept 14 bases outside the gene matches. From germline, CDR1 is SGHVS and CDR2 FNYEAQ.

The chain combines TRBV4-1 with TRBJ2-3; tentatively, D is TRBD2 (6 bases). CDR1 and CDR2 (germline): MGHRA, YSYEKL. The CDR3 spans 13 residues. The V gene lost 0 bases and the J gene lost 10 bases, with 11 bases spanning the gap. For the CDR3, the DNA is TGCGCCAGCAGCCAAGACCCCCTAGCGCCGCAGTATTTT. This translates into CASSQDPLAPQYF.

This rearrangement joins TRBV5-6 to TRBJ2-2; a possible D gene is TRBD1 (6 bases). The CDR3 has 13 amino acids. In germline, CDR1 is SGHDT, CDR2 YYEEEE. V shed 5 bases and J shed 7 bases, with 12 bases lying between them. CDR3 sequence: CASRLEGVGELFF. For the CDR3, the DNA is TGTGCCAGCAGACTCGAGGGGGTCGGGGAGCTGTTTTTT.

The rearrangement joins TRBV29-1 to TRBJ2-2, with 10 bases lining up with TRBD1. Germline values: CDR1 SQVTM, CDR2 ANQGSEA. After removal of 3 bases from V and 3 bases from J, the junction contained 7 bases not matched to a gene. This CDR3 comprises 16 residues. DNA for the CDR3: TGCAGCGTTGAGGGAGACAGGGGGCTGCACACCGGGGAGCTGTTTTTT. Translation gives CSVEGDRGLHTGELFF.

This clone appeared a single time. In this CDR3 the conserved last residue, phenylalanine or tryptophan, is missing, so a read error is likely. CDR3 nucleotides: TGCGCCAGCAGCGAAGGGGGTTACGAGCAGTACCTC. It translates to CASSEGGYEQYL. The rearrangement joins TRBV5-1 to TRBJ2-7, with D possibly TRBD1 on 6 matching bases. Trimming took 4 bases from V and 4 from J, leaving 9 bases between them. This CDR3 is 12 amino acids long. Germline V gives CDR1 SGHRS, CDR2 YFSETQ.

V gene TRBV7-3 combines with J gene TRBJ2-5; TRBD2 matches at 11 bases. There are 15 residues in the CDR3. Per germline, CDR1 SGHTA and CDR2 FQGTGA. Trimming cost V 5 bases and J 4 bases; bases outside gene matches: 6. CDR3 DNA: TGTGCCAGCAGCCGATTAGGACTAGCGGGAGAGACCCAGTACTTC. Translation gives CASSRLGLAGETQYF.

The chain links TRBV11-2 to TRBJ2-5, with 9 bases identical to TRBD1. Germline V gene lookup returns CDR1 SGHAT and CDR2 FQNNGV. This CDR3 comprises 14 residues. V shed 4 bases, J shed 5 bases, and the junction held 5 bases outside the gene matches. The CDR3 DNA follows: TGTGCCAGCAGCTCAACAGGGGGCGCGGAGACCCAGTACTTC. It encodes CASSSTGGAETQYF.

This chain joins TRBV27 and TRBJ1-1, with D tentatively TRBD1 (5 bases). The CDR3 extends over 16 amino acids. With 4 bases removed from V and 2 bases from J, the gap between germline ends came to 17 bases. Germline V lookup: CDR1 MNHEY, CDR2 SMNVEV (reference sequence). Written as DNA, the CDR3 is TGTGCCAGCAGTTCATACCCGGACACATACAACACTGAAGCTTTCTTT. It encodes CASSSYPDTYNTEAFF.

The rearrangement joins TRBV19 to TRBJ2-1, with D possibly matching TRBD1 (5 bases). This CDR3 is built from 13 residues. Trimming removed 4 bases from V and 11 bases from J, with 15 bases in between. Germline loops: CDR1 LNHDA, CDR2 SQIVND (reference sequence). The DNA for the CDR3 is TGTGCCAGTAGTACAGGAAAAAGGGGTAAGCAGTTCTTC. Translation: CASSTGKRGKQFF.

In this sample, this clone turned up once. This sequence joins TRBV6-5 and TRBJ2-6; D ambiguous. The V and J ends lost 2 bases and 3 bases respectively, with 5 bases between them. The CDR3 runs 14 residues. The germline V gene has CDR1 MNHEY and CDR2 SVGAGI. The CDR3 DNA reads TGTGCCAGCAGTTACGGATTTGGGGCCAACGTCCTGACTTTC. It translates to CASSYGFGANVLTF.